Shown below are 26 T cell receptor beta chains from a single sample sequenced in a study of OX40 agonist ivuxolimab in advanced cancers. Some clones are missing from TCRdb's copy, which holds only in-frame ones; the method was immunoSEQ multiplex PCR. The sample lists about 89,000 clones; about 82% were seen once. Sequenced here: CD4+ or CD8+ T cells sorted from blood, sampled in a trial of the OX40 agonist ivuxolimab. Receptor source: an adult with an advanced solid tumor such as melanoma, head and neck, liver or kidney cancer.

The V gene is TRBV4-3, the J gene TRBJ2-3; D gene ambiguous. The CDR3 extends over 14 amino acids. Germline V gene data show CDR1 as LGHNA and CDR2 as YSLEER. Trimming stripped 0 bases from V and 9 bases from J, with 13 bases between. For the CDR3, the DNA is TGCGCCAGCAGCCAAGATCGGCTCCAAGAAACGCAGTATTTT. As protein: CASSQDRLQETQYF.

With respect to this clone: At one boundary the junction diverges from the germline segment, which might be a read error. CDR3 in DNA: TGTGCCTGGGGTGTAGAGGAGAACACCGGGGAGCTGTTTTTT. It yields the protein CAWGVEENTGELFF. The V call is TRBV30, the J call TRBJ2-2; D not resolved. The CDR3 extends over 14 amino acids. Germline CDR1 and CDR2: GTSNPN and SVGIG (reference sequence). Using reference TRBV30 and TRBJ2-2 for the parts outside the CDR3, the full variable domain is SQTIHQWPATLVQPVGSPLSLECTVEGTSNPNLYWYRQAAGRGLQLLFYSVGIGQISSEVPQNLSASRPQDRQFILSSKKLLLSDSGFYLCAWGVEENTGELFFGEGSRLTVL.

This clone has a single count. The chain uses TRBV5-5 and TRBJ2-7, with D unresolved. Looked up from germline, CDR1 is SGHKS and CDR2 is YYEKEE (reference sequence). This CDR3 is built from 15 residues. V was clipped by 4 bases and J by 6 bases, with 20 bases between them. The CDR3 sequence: CASSRTDDDLFEQYF. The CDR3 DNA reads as TGTGCCAGCAGCCGAACAGACGACGACCTCTTCGAGCAGTACTTC.

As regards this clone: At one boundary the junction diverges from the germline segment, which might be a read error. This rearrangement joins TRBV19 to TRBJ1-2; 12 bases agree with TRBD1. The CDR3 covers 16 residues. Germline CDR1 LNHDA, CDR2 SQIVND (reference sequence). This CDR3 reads CASSLPGQGANNGYTF. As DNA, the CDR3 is TGTGCCAGTAGTCTACCGGGACAGGGGGCTAACAATGGCTACACCTTC.

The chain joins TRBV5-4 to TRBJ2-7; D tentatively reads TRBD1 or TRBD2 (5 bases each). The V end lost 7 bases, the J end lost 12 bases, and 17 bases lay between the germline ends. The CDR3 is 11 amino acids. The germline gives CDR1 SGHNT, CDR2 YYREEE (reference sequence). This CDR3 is CASRSTGPMYF. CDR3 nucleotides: TGTGCCAGCCGATCAACGGGACCGATGTACTTC.

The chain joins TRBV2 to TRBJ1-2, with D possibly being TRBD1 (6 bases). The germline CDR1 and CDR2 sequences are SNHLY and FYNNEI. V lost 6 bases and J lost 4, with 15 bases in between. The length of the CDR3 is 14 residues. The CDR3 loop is CASSDATGVYGYTF. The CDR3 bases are TGTGCCAGCAGCGACGCGACAGGCGTCTATGGCTACACCTTC.

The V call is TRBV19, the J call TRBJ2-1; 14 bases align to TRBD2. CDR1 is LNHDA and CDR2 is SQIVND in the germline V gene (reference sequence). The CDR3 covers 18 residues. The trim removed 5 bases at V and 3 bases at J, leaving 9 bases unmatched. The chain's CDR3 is CASSVGLAGGTFYNEQFF. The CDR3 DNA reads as TGTGCCAGTAGTGTCGGACTAGCGGGGGGAACATTCTACAATGAGCAGTTCTTC.

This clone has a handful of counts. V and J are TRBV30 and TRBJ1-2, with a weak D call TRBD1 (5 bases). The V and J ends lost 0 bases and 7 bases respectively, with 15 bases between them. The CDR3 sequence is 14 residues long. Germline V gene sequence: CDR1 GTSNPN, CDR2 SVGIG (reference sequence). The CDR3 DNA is TGTGCCTGGAGTGTAGAAAGGGGAAGAGGTGGCTACACCTTC. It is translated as CAWSVERGRGGYTF.

The CDR3 region has the DNA TGTGCCAGCAGTGTTTTGGTGGCGGGCTATGGCTACACCTTC. It yields the protein CASSVLVAGYGYTF. The J gene is TRBJ1-2, the V gene TRBV6-1; D not certain. CDR1 MNHNS and CDR2 SASEGT come from the germline V gene. V was trimmed by 4 bases and J by 4 bases, leaving 13 bases between them. The CDR3 has 14 residues.

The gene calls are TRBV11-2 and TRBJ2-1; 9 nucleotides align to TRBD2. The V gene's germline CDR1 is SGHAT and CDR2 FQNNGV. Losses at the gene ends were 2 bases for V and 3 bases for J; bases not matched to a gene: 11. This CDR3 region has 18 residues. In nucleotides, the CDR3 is TGTGCCAGCAGCTTATCCCCCCCCGCTAGCGGGGTCTACAATGAGCAGTTCTTC. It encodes CASSLSPPASGVYNEQFF.

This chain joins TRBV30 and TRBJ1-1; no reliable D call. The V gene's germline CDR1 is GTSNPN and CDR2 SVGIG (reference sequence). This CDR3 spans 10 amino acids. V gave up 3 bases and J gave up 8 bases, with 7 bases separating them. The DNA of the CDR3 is TGTGCCTGGAGAAAGGGAGAAGCTTTCTTT. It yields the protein CAWRKGEAFF. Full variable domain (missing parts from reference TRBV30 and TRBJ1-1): SQTIHQWPATLVQPVGSPLSLECTVEGTSNPNLYWYRQAAGRGLQLLFYSVGIGQISSEVPQNLSASRPQDRQFILSSKKLLLSDSGFYLCAWRKGEAFFGQGTRLTVV.

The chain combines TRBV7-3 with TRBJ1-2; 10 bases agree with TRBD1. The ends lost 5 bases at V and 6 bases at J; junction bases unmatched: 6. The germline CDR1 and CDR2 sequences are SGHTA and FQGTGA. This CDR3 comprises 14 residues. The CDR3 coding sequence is TGTGCCAGCAGCGAGACGGGGACAGGGGATGGCTACACCTTC. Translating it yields CASSETGTGDGYTF.

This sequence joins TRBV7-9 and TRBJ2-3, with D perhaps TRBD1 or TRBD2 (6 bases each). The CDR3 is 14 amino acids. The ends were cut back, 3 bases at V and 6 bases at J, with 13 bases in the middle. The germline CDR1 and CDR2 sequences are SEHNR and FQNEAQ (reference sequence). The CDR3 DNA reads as TGTGCCAGCAGCTTTAGGGGGGCCGGGGATACGCAGTATTTT. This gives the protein CASSFRGAGDTQYF.

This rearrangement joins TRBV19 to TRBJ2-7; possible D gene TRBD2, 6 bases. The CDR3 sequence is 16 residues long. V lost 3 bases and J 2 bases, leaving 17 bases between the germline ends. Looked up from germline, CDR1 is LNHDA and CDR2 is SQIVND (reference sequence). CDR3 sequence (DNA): TGTGCCAGTAGTATCCGAGTCGGTGGAGGGACCTACGAGCAGTACTTC. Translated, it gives CASSIRVGGGTYEQYF.

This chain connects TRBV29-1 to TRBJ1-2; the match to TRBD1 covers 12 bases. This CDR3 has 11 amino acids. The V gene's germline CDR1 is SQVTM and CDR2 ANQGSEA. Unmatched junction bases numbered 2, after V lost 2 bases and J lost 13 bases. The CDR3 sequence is CSVERDRGRTF. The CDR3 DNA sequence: TGCAGCGTTGAACGGGACAGGGGGCGCACCTTC.

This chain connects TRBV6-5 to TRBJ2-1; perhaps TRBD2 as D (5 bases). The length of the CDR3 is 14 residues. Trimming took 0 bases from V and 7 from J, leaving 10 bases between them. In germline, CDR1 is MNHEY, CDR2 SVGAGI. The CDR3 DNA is TGTGCCAGCAGTTACTCAAGATGGACTAATGAGCAGTTCTTC. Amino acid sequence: CASSYSRWTNEQFF.

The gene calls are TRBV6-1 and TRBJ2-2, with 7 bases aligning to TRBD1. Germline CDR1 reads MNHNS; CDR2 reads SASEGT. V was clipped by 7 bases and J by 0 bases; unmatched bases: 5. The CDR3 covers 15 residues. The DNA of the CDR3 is TGTGCCAGCATCCCCGGGACAGCGAACACCGGGGAGCTGTTTTTT. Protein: CASIPGTANTGELFF.

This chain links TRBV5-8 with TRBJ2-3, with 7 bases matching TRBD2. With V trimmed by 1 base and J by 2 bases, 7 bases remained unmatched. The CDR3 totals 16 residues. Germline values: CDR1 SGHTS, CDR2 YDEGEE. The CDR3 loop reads CASSLSGGGFTDTQYF. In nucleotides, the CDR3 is TGTGCCAGCAGCTTGAGCGGCGGGGGTTTCACAGATACGCAGTATTTT.

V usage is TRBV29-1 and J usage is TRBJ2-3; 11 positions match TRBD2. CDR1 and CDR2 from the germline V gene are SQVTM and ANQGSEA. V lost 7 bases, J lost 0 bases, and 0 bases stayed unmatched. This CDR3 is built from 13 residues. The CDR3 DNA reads TGCAGCGGACTAGCGGGGAGCACAGATACGCAGTATTTT. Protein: CSGLAGSTDTQYF.

CDR3 sequence reads: CASSERATSYEQYF. DNA of the CDR3: TGTGCCAGCAGTGAACGGGCGACCTCCTACGAGCAGTACTTC. This chain joins TRBV2 and TRBJ2-7; no clear D gene. The CDR3 is made up of 14 amino acids. Germline values: CDR1 SNHLY, CDR2 FYNNEI. Trimming removed 2 bases from V and 0 bases from J, with 8 bases in between.

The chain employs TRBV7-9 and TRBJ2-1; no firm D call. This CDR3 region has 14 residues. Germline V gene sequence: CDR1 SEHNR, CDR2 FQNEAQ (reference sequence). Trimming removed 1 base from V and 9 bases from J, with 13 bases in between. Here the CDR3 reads CASSLVSWPGEQFF. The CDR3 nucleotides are TGTGCCAGCAGCTTAGTATCTTGGCCCGGTGAGCAGTTCTTC.

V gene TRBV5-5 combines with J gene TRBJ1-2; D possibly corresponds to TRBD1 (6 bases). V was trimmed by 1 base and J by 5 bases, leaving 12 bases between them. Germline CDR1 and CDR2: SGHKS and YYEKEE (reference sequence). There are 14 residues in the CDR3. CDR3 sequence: CASSLKQGVYGYTF. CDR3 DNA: TGTGCCAGCAGCTTGAAACAGGGAGTGTATGGCTACACCTTC.

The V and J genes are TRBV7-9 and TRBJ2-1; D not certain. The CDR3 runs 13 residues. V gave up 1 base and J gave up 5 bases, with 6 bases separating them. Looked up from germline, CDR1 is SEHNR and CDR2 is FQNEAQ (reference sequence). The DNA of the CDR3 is TGTGCCAGCAGCTTAGGCCTCAACAATGAGCAGTTCTTC. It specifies CASSLGLNNEQFF.

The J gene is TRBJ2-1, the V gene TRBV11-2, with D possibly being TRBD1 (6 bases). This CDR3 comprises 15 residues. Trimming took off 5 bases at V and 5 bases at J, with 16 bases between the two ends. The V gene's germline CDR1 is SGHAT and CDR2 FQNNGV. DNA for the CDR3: TGTGCCAGCAGCCAGAGCCCAGGGGCCAACAATGAGCAGTTCTTC. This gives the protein CASSQSPGANNEQFF.

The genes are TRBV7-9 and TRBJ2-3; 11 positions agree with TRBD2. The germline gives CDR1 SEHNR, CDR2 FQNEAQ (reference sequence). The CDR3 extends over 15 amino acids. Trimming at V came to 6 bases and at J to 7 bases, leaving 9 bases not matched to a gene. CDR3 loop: CASSIAGGRGNTQYF. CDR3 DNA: TGTGCCAGCAGTATAGCGGGGGGGCGAGGAAATACGCAGTATTTT.

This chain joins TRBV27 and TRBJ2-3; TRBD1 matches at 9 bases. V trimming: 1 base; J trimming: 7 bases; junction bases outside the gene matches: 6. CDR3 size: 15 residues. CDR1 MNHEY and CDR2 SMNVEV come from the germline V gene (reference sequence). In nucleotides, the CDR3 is TGTGCCAGCAGTTTATTTGGACAGGGGAGGAATACGCAGTATTTT. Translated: CASSLFGQGRNTQYF.